This is a list of T cell receptor beta chains from one sample in a study of control samples from healthy donors and cancer patients. Sequenced by immunoSEQ multiplex PCR; TCRdb stores in-frame clones only, minus some. This table holds roughly 150,000 clones, about 86% found once. Sequenced: blood. The receptors come from a man between 18 and 29 years old in good health. Both conserved end residues are part of each CDR3. A D gene is named only where the DNA matches it firmly. A row's size may be missing; if present it is once, few, many or a size class.

size: .
D: .
V: TRBV24-1
J: TRBJ2-6
CDR3: CATSGGGTGANVLTF
DNA: TGTGCCACCAGTGGTGGGGGAACAGGGGCCAACGTCCTGACTTTC

size: once
D: .
V: TRBV6-4
J: TRBJ1-3
CDR3: CASSPRVSSSGNTIYF
DNA: TGTGCCAGCAGCCCCCGGGTGTCCAGCTCTGGAAACACCATATATTTT

size: once
D: .
V: TRBV5-1
J: TRBJ2-3
CDR3: CASRRQVDTDTQYF
DNA: TGCGCCAGCAGGCGACAGGTGGACACAGATACGCAGTATTTT

size: .
D: TRBD2
V: TRBV7-9
J: TRBJ2-2
CDR3: CASSLIQRGRITNTGELFF
DNA: TGTGCCAGCAGCCTAATACAGCGGGGGAGGATCACGAACACCGGGGAGCTGTTTTTT

size: once
D: TRBD1
V: TRBV6-5
J: TRBJ2-7
CDR3: CASSNRGPREQYF
DNA: TGTGCCAGCAGTAACAGGGGCCCCCGCGAGCAGTACTTC

size: .
D: TRBD1
V: TRBV19
J: TRBJ2-1
CDR3: CASSPIMGQGSFF
DNA: TGTGCCAGTAGTCCTATTATGGGACAGGGGTCGTTCTTC

size: .
D: .
V: TRBV6-2/TRBV6-3
J: TRBJ2-2
CDR3: CASSRPTGELFF
DNA: TGTGCCAGCAGCCGGCCCACCGGGGAGCTGTTTTTT

size: few
D: .
V: TRBV18
J: TRBJ1-1
CDR3: CASSPTGGGEAFF
DNA: TGTGCCAGCTCACCAACGGGAGGCGGTGAAGCTTTCTTT

size: .
D: .
V: TRBV12-3/TRBV12-4
J: TRBJ2-7
CDR3: CASSVRRAYEQYF
DNA: TGTGCCAGCAGTGTAAGGAGGGCCTACGAGCAGTACTTC

size: few
D: .
V: TRBV3-1/TRBV3-2
J: TRBJ1-2
CDR3: CASSQDSSANYGYTF
DNA: TGTGCCAGCAGCCAAGATAGTTCCGCTAACTATGGCTACACCTTC

size: .
D: TRBD1
V: TRBV28
J: TRBJ1-3
CDR3: CASREGAAGNTIYF
DNA: TGTGCCAGCAGGGAGGGGGCCGCTGGAAACACCATATATTTT

size: once
D: TRBD2
V: TRBV19
J: TRBJ2-7
CDR3: CASDGGYEQYF
DNA: TGTGCCAGCGACGGGGGGTACGAGCAGTACTTC

size: .
D: .
V: TRBV7-2
J: TRBJ2-1
CDR3: CASSLAGRTSGEQFF
DNA: TGTGCCAGCAGCTTAGCGGGCAGAACTTCGGGCGAGCAGTTCTTC

size: .
D: TRBD1
V: TRBV4-3
J: TRBJ1-2
CDR3: CASSRLDRGDYGYTF
DNA: TGCGCCAGCAGTCGCCTTGACAGGGGGGACTATGGCTACACCTTC

size: .
D: .
V: TRBV4-2
J: TRBJ1-5
CDR3: CASSQTAGKVNQPQHF
DNA: TGTGCCAGCAGCCAGACGGCAGGGAAGGTTAATCAGCCCCAGCATTTT

size: .
D: .
V: TRBV3-1/TRBV3-2
J: TRBJ2-1
CDR3: CASSQMAEGGEQFF
DNA: TGTGCCAGCAGCCAAATGGCCGAAGGTGGAGAGCAGTTCTTC

size: few
D: .
V: TRBV19
J: TRBJ1-2
CDR3: CASSPGQSYYGYTF
DNA: TGTGCCAGTAGTCCAGGACAGAGTTATTATGGCTACACCTTC

size: .
D: .
V: TRBV2
J: TRBJ1-1
CDR3: CASSREDTEAFF
DNA: TGTGCCAGCAGCAGGGAGGACACTGAAGCTTTCTTT

size: .
D: TRBD1
V: TRBV20-1
J: TRBJ2-3
CDR3: CSGDRADTQYF
DNA: TGCAGTGGCGACAGGGCAGATACGCAGTATTTT

size: few
D: .
V: TRBV27
J: TRBJ1-5
CDR3: CASSLSGVQPQHF
DNA: TGTGCCAGCAGTTTATCCGGGGTTCAGCCCCAGCATTTT

size: .
D: .
V: TRBV7-2
J: TRBJ1-2
CDR3: CASSPYGEAYGYTF
DNA: TGTGCCAGCAGTCCCTATGGGGAGGCCTATGGCTACACCTTC

size: .
D: TRBD2
V: TRBV4-2
J: TRBJ2-3
CDR3: CASSQDRGGQDTQYF
DNA: TGTGCCAGCAGCCAAGATCGGGGGGGCCAAGATACGCAGTATTTT

size: .
D: .
V: TRBV6-5
J: TRBJ1-1
CDR3: CASSSLKTFGTEAFF
DNA: TGTGCCAGCAGTTCACTAAAGACCTTTGGGACTGAAGCTTTCTTT

size: .
D: TRBD1
V: TRBV25-1
J: TRBJ1-1
CDR3: CASSATTTGDTEAFF
DNA: TGTGCCAGCAGTGCCACGACGACAGGGGACACTGAAGCTTTCTTT

size: .
D: .
V: TRBV19
J: TRBJ2-1
CDR3: CASSISAMSYNEQFF
DNA: TGTGCCAGTAGTATCTCGGCGATGTCCTACAATGAGCAGTTCTTC

size: .
D: .
V: TRBV6-5
J: TRBJ1-6
CDR3: CASISVTVNSPLHF
DNA: TGTGCCAGCATATCCGTGACTGTTAATTCACCCCTCCACTTT

size: .
D: .
V: TRBV19
J: TRBJ1-1
CDR3: CASKLTKNTEAFF
DNA: TGTGCCAGTAAGCTGACGAAGAACACTGAAGCTTTCTTT

size: .
D: .
V: TRBV6-5
J: TRBJ2-5
CDR3: CASIFGAYQETQYF
DNA: TGTGCCAGCATATTCGGGGCTTACCAAGAGACCCAGTACTTC

size: .
D: TRBD1
V: TRBV2
J: TRBJ1-5
CDR3: CASSSGQVNQPQHF
DNA: TGTGCCAGCAGCAGTGGACAGGTCAATCAGCCCCAGCATTTT

size: once
D: .
V: TRBV30
J: TRBJ2-2
CDR3: CAWSSFARVSGELFF
DNA: TGTGCCTGGAGTAGTTTTGCTAGGGTCAGCGGGGAGCTGTTTTTT

size: .
D: .
V: TRBV5-5
J: TRBJ2-1
CDR3: CASSLGSGALDEQFF
DNA: TGTGCCAGCAGCTTGGGCAGTGGGGCCCTCGATGAGCAGTTCTTC

size: .
D: .
V: TRBV6-2/TRBV6-3
J: TRBJ2-2
CDR3: CASSYLAPNTGELFF
DNA: TGTGCCAGCAGTTACCTGGCACCGAACACCGGGGAGCTGTTTTTT

size: .
D: .
V: TRBV18
J: TRBJ2-2
CDR3: CASSPVGPTGELFF
DNA: TGTGCCAGCTCACCCGTGGGGCCAACCGGGGAGCTGTTTTTT

size: .
D: TRBD1
V: TRBV2
J: TRBJ2-7
CDR3: CASSLGRQGAVAYEQYF
DNA: TGTGCCAGCAGTCTGGGGAGACAGGGGGCGGTAGCCTACGAGCAGTACTTC

size: .
D: .
V: TRBV7-2
J: TRBJ2-3
CDR3: CASKQRSGDTQYF
DNA: TGTGCCAGCAAACAGCGGTCCGGCGATACGCAGTATTTT

size: .
D: .
V: TRBV28
J: TRBJ2-7
CDR3: CASSRRGYEQYF
DNA: TGTGCCAGCAGTAGACGAGGGTACGAGCAGTACTTC

size: .
D: .
V: TRBV30
J: TRBJ2-7
CDR3: CAWSRGAYEQYF
DNA: TGTGCCTGGAGCAGGGGGGCGTACGAGCAGTACTTC

size: once
D: .
V: TRBV6-1
J: TRBJ2-5
CDR3: CASSEVGSAETQYF
DNA: TGTGCCAGCAGTGAGGTGGGCAGTGCAGAGACCCAGTACTTC

size: once
D: TRBD1
V: TRBV5-5
J: TRBJ2-7
CDR3: CASTLPPGTGYYEQYF
DNA: TGTGCCAGCACACTACCTCCCGGGACAGGGTACTACGAGCAGTACTTC

size: once
D: .
V: TRBV10-3
J: TRBJ2-1
CDR3: CAISPQGRASSYNEQFF
DNA: TGTGCCATCAGTCCACAGGGAAGGGCGAGCTCCTACAATGAGCAGTTCTTC

size: once
D: .
V: TRBV3-1/TRBV3-2
J: TRBJ2-5
CDR3: CASSHLPWETQYF
DNA: TGTGCCAGCAGCCACTTACCGTGGGAGACCCAGTACTTC

size: once
D: .
V: TRBV5-6
J: TRBJ2-7
CDR3: CASSGGISYEQYF
DNA: TGTGCCAGCAGCGGCGGGATTTCCTACGAGCAGTACTTC

size: .
D: .
V: TRBV27
J: TRBJ1-5
CDR3: CASSLGGRGTQHF
DNA: TGTGCCAGCAGTTTAGGGGGGCGCGGGACCCAGCATTTT

size: .
D: .
V: TRBV7-2
J: TRBJ2-5
CDR3: CASSLAVGETQYF
DNA: TGTGCCAGCAGCTTAGCAGTAGGAGAGACCCAGTACTTC

size: once
D: .
V: TRBV20-1
J: TRBJ2-5
CDR3: CSARYFETQYF
DNA: TGCAGTGCTAGATACTTTGAGACCCAGTACTTC